This T cell receptor beta chain was sequenced in a study of T-cell reconstitution after alpha-beta-depleted transplantation in children. A library of TCRbeta sequences, prepared with unique molecular identifiers, was generated. Via MiXCR, TCRdb re-called the PCR reads, giving one row per CDR3 protein. The table shows some 100,000 distinct CDR3 sequences, with less than 20% occurring only once. This CDR3 region has 14 residues. Germline values: CDR1 SGHRS, CDR2 YFSETQ. V lost 3 bases to trimming and J lost 3 bases, with 12 bases between them. The source of this sequence is a male patient between 2 and 15 years old who had a stem cell transplant for acute lymphoblastic leukemia, so the T cells may come from the graft donor. The chain combines TRBV5-1 with TRBJ1-1; a possible D gene is TRBD1 (6 bases). Specimen: PBMCs, mostly from graft donor cells, collected 180 days after TCRalphabeta/CD19-depleted stem cell transplant. The CDR3 region is CASSYRTEDTEAFF. CDR3 coding DNA: TGCGCCAGCAGCTACCGGACAGAGGACACTGAAGCTTTCTTT. Using reference TRBV5-1 and TRBJ1-1 for the parts outside the CDR3, the full variable domain is KAGVTQTPRYLIKTRGQQVTLSCSPISGHRSVSWYQQTPGQGLQFLFEYFSETQRNKGNFPGRFSGRQFSNSRSEMNVSTLELGDSALYLCASSYRTEDTEAFFGQGTRLTVV.